Each of the 21 T cell receptor beta chains below was sequenced from the same sample in a study of cytomegalovirus exposure and HLA in healthy donors. The PCR used 60 Vbeta and 13 Jbeta primers. Repertoires were generated with immunoSEQ multiplex PCR, while TCRdb's copy carries only in-frame clones and drops some. The repertoire holds approximately 120,000 clones, with roughly 73% as singletons. Sequences were obtained from PBMCs. Receptor source: a man in his sixties in good health and CMV-seropositive.

The V call is TRBV18, the J call TRBJ1-3; 7 bases line up with TRBD1. Germline V gene data show CDR1 as KGHSH and CDR2 as LQKENI. The CDR3 covers 14 residues. V was clipped by 3 bases and J by 4 bases; unmatched bases: 3. CDR3 region: CASSPQTGGNTIYF. CDR3 coding DNA: TGTGCCAGCTCACCCCAGACAGGGGGAAACACCATATATTTT.

This clone was counted between two and nine times. The chain combines TRBV30 with TRBJ2-7, with D unclear. This CDR3 has 12 amino acids. Looked up from germline, CDR1 is GTSNPN and CDR2 is SVGIG (reference sequence). V lost 8 bases to trimming and J lost 0 bases, with 11 bases between them. This CDR3 reads CAATLSSYEQYF. The CDR3 bases are TGTGCCGCAACACTAAGCTCCTACGAGCAGTACTTC.

The chain uses TRBV4-2 and TRBJ2-3, with a weak D call TRBD2 (6 bases). CDR1 LGHNA and CDR2 YNFKEQ come from the germline V gene. There are 15 residues in the CDR3. V lost 0 bases and J 1 base, leaving 8 bases between the germline ends. The CDR3 DNA reads as TGTGCCAGCAGCCAAGATGGCGGGGGCACAGATACGCAGTATTTT. This gives the protein CASSQDGGGTDTQYF.

J is TRBJ1-1 and V is TRBV7-9; the D gene is possibly TRBD1 (5 bases). The V and J ends lost 1 base and 0 bases respectively, with 15 bases between them. Germline V gene lookup returns CDR1 SEHNR and CDR2 FQNEAQ (reference sequence). The CDR3 length is 17 residues. The CDR3 here is CASSLGRGTYMNTEAFF. CDR3 in DNA: TGTGCCAGCAGCTTAGGCCGGGGGACCTACATGAACACTGAAGCTTTCTTT.

The chain links TRBV29-1 to TRBJ2-5, with a possible D match to TRBD2 (5 bases). Looked up from germline, CDR1 is SQVTM and CDR2 is ANQGSEA. Trimming cost V 3 bases and J 2 bases, with 7 bases left between them. This CDR3 is 12 amino acids long. CDR3 region: CSVEPGQETQYF. The CDR3 DNA reads as TGCAGCGTTGAGCCGGGGCAAGAGACCCAGTACTTC.

This clone was counted only a few times. V is TRBV7-5 and J is TRBJ2-5; the table gives TRBD2 as D, unverified against the DNA. TRBV7-5 is a pseudogene segment. The CDR3 covers 15 residues. This chain's CDR3 is CVRSSHWGVQETQYF. DNA for the CDR3: TGTGTCAGAAGCTCACACTGGGGGGTTCAAGAGACCCAGTACTTC.

The rearrangement joins TRBV28 to TRBJ1-5; D gene ambiguous. The germline V and J ends were trimmed by 6 bases and 0 bases, with 21 bases remaining between them. The CDR3 has 18 amino acids. Germline CDR1 and CDR2: MDHEN and SYDVKM. CDR3 DNA: TGTGCCAGCAGCCCCGGGTCCCTATCTTCTTATAGCAATCAGCCCCAGCATTTT. Protein sequence: CASSPGSLSSYSNQPQHF.

This chain links TRBV5-1 with TRBJ1-2, with 8 bases aligning to TRBD1. CDR1 is SGHRS and CDR2 is YFSETQ in the germline V gene. The CDR3 has 14 residues. V lost 4 bases to trimming and J lost 8 bases; unmatched junction nucleotides: 10. The CDR3 region is CASSPGDRLEGYTF. In DNA form, the CDR3 reads TGCGCCAGCAGCCCGGGGGACAGGCTGGAGGGCTACACCTTC.

The rearrangement joins TRBV19 to TRBJ2-7; 8 nucleotides align to TRBD1. V trimming: 4 bases; J trimming: 7 bases; junction bases outside the gene matches: 6. This CDR3 contains 13 residues. Germline lookup yields CDR1 LNHDA and CDR2 SQIVND (reference sequence). CDR3 sequence: CASSRQGKLEQYF. As DNA, the CDR3 is TGTGCCAGTAGTAGACAGGGGAAGTTGGAGCAGTACTTC.

In its sample, this clone was seen once. The chain joins TRBV7-2 to TRBJ2-2; TRBD2 might be the D (7 bases). Germline CDR1 reads SGHTA; CDR2 reads FQGNSA. The CDR3 consists of 15 residues. The V end lost 2 bases, the J end lost 7 bases, and 14 bases lay between the germline ends. The CDR3 reads CASSLRTGGVGELFF. CDR3 nucleotides: TGTGCCAGCAGCTTAAGGACGGGGGGCGTCGGGGAGCTGTTTTTT.

V is TRBV18 and J is TRBJ2-5; TRBD1 is a possible D gene (6 bases). CDR3 size: 15 residues. Deletions cut 6 bases from V and 4 bases from J, with 18 bases between. Germline values: CDR1 KGHSH, CDR2 LQKENI. CDR3 DNA: TGTGCCAGCTCCCCCAGGGGCGCTAAGGCAGAGACCCAGTACTTC. This sequence encodes CASSPRGAKAETQYF.

This chain joins TRBV27 and TRBJ2-3, with a possible D match to TRBD2 (7 bases). Germline lookup yields CDR1 MNHEY and CDR2 SMNVEV (reference sequence). The CDR3 covers 18 residues. V lost 3 bases and J lost 5, with 24 bases in between. The CDR3 DNA reads TGTGCCAGCAGTTTTGATTCGGGGCGGGGGCCCCCCGGAGATACGCAGTATTTT. Protein: CASSFDSGRGPPGDTQYF.

This clone was observed once. The rearrangement joins TRBV6-6 to TRBJ1-6; the D gene is possibly TRBD1 (5 bases). Germline lookup yields CDR1 MNHNY and CDR2 SVGAGI (reference sequence). V lost 2 bases and J 7 bases, leaving 12 bases between the germline ends. This CDR3 comprises 15 residues. CDR3 nucleotide sequence: TGTGCCAGCAGTTACGACAACAGGTTAAATTCACCCCTCCACTTT. Translating gives CASSYDNRLNSPLHF.

The chain uses TRBV5-1 and TRBJ2-3; 9 bases fit TRBD2. The germline V gene encodes CDR1 SGHRS and CDR2 YFSETQ. V trimming: 5 bases; J trimming: 7 bases; junction bases outside the gene matches: 14. This CDR3 is 16 amino acids long. The CDR3 reads CASSPGTSWGSNTQYF. In nucleotides, the CDR3 is TGCGCCAGCAGTCCCGGGACTAGCTGGGGATCAAATACGCAGTATTTT.

This chain joins TRBV6-5 and TRBJ1-2; tentative D call: TRBD1 (6 bases). There are 13 residues in the CDR3. Germline values: CDR1 MNHEY, CDR2 SVGAGI. Trimming stripped 8 bases from V and 4 bases from J, with 14 bases between. The CDR3 DNA is TGTGCCAGCTTCCCGACAGGACGCTATGGCTACACCTTC. It specifies CASFPTGRYGYTF.

V usage is TRBV9 and J usage is TRBJ2-1, with a weak D call TRBD2 (6 bases). Trimming pared 4 bases from V and 2 bases from J, leaving 16 bases between. Germline CDR1 SGDLS, CDR2 YYNGEE. The CDR3 runs 16 residues. CDR3 coding DNA: TGTGCCAGCAGCCCAACTAGCATCTACACCTACAATGAGCAGTTCTTC. Amino acid sequence: CASSPTSIYTYNEQFF.

This clone was recorded only once. The chain couples TRBV7-9 to TRBJ2-5, with D unresolved. Germline CDR1 SEHNR, CDR2 FQNEAQ (reference sequence). This CDR3 is 14 amino acids long. Trimming left V 5 bases short and J 1 base short, with 11 bases between. The CDR3 protein is CASSVWATQETQYF. CDR3 DNA: TGTGCCAGCAGCGTATGGGCGACCCAAGAGACCCAGTACTTC.

The CDR3 here is CASSWEPKTDTYGYTF. The CDR3 bases are TGTGCCAGCAGTTGGGAACCAAAGACAGATACCTATGGCTACACCTTC. The gene calls are TRBV28 and TRBJ1-2, with a weak D call TRBD1 (5 bases). V was cut by 4 bases and J by 4 bases, with 19 bases left in between. CDR1 MDHEN and CDR2 SYDVKM come from the germline V gene. The CDR3 length is 16 residues.

This clone was seen only a few times. The V call is TRBV11-2, the J call TRBJ2-3; 8 bases map to TRBD2. Germline V gene data show CDR1 as SGHAT and CDR2 as FQNNGV. The CDR3 consists of 14 residues. Trimming at V came to 4 bases and at J to 6 bases, leaving 6 bases not matched to a gene. DNA for the CDR3: TGTGCCAGCAGCTCGGGACTAGTAGGTGATACGCAGTATTTT. This gives the protein CASSSGLVGDTQYF.

The rearrangement uses TRBV10-3 and TRBJ2-7; 9 bases fit TRBD1. This CDR3 is 15 amino acids long. CDR1 ENHRY and CDR2 SYGVKD come from the germline V gene. The V gene end was trimmed by 6 bases and the J gene end by 0 bases; junction bases not matched to a gene: 6. The CDR3 DNA reads as TGTGCCATCAGAGATGACAGGGGGAACTCCTACGAGCAGTACTTC. Amino acid sequence: CAIRDDRGNSYEQYF.

This clone occurred once. V and J are TRBV19 and TRBJ2-7; 8 nucleotides agree with TRBD1. V dropped 11 bases and J dropped 3; count of bases not matched to a gene: 9. The CDR3 consists of 13 residues. Germline V CDR1 and CDR2: LNHDA, SQIVND (reference sequence). CDR3 in amino acids: CASGGQAVYEQYF. For the CDR3, the DNA is TGTGCCTCAGGGGGACAGGCGGTCTACGAGCAGTACTTC.